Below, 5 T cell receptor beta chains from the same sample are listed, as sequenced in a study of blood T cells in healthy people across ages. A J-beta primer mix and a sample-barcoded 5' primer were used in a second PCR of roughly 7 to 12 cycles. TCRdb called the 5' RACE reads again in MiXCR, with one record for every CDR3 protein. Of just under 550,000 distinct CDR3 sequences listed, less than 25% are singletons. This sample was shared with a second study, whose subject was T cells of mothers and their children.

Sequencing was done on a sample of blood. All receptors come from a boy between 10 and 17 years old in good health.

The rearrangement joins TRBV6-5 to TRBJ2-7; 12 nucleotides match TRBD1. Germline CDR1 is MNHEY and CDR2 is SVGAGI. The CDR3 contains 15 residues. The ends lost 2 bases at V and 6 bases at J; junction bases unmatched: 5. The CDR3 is CASSYEGTGGFEQYF. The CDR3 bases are TGTGCCAGCAGTTACGAGGGGACAGGGGGCTTCGAGCAGTACTTC.

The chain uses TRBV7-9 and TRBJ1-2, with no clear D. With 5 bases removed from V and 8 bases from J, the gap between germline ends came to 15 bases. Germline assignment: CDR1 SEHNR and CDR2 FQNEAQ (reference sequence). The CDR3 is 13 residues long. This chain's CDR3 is CASSPAQVRGYTF. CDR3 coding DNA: TGTGCCAGCAGCCCTGCGCAGGTTCGGGGCTACACCTTC.

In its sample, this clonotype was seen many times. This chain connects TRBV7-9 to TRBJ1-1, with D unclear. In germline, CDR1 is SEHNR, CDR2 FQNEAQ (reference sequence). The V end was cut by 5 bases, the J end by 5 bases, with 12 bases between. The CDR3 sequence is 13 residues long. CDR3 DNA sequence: TGTGCCAGCAGCCTAAACTCGGGAACTGAAGCTTTCTTT. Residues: CASSLNSGTEAFF.

The CDR3 protein is CATSGRVGNEQFF. As DNA, the CDR3 is TGTGCCACCAGCGGTCGGGTTGGGAATGAGCAGTTCTTC. The rearrangement links TRBV15 to TRBJ2-1, with no clear D. The CDR3 has 13 residues. Germline V gene lookup returns CDR1 LNHNV and CDR2 YYDKDF (reference sequence). Trimming took 5 bases from V and 7 from J, leaving 12 bases between them.

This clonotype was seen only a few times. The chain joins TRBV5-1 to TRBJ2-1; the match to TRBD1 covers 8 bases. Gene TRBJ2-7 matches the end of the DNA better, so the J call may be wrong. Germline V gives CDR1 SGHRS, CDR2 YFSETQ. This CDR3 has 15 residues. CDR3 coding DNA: TGCGCCAGCAGCCCCGACAGGGGTGAAGGGTACGAGCAGTACTTC. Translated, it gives CASSPDRGEGYEQYF.